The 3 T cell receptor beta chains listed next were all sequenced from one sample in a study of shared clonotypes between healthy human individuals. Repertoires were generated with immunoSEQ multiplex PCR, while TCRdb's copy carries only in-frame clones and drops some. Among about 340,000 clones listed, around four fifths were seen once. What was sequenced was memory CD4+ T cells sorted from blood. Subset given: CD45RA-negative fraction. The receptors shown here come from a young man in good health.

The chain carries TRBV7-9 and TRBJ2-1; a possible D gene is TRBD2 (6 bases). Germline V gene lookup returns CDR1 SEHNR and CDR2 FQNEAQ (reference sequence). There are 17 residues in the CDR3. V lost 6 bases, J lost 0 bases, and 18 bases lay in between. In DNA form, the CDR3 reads TGTGCCAGCAGTACCCGTCCCGGGACTTACTCCTACAATGAGCAGTTCTTC. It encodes CASSTRPGTYSYNEQFF.

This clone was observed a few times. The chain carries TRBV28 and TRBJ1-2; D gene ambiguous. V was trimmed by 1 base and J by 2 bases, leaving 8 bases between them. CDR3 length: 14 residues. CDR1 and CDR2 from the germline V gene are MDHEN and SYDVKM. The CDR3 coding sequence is TGTGCCAGCAGTTTATCCCCACCCAACTATGGCTACACCTTC. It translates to CASSLSPPNYGYTF.

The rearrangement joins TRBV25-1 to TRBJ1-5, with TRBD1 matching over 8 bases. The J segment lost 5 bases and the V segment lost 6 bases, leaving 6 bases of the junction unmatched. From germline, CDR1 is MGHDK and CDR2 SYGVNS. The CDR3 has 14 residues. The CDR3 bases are TGTGCCAGCAGCGATGACAGGGGAGATCAGCCCCAGCATTTT. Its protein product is CASSDDRGDQPQHF.